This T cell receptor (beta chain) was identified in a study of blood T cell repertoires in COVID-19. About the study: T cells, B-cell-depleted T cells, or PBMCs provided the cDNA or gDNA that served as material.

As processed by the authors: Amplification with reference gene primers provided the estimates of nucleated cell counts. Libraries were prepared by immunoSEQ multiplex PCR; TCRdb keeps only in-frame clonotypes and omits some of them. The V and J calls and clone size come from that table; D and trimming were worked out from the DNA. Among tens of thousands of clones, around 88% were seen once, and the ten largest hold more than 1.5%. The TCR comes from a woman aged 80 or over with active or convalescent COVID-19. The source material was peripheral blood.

The CDR3 DNA reads TGTGCCAGCAGCTTAGGGACAGAATACGAGCAGTACTTC. Translated, it gives CASSLGTEYEQYF. This chain uses TRBV11-3 with TRBJ2-7; the D gene is possibly TRBD1 (6 bases). CDR1 is SGHNT, CDR2 YENEEA, per germline. This CDR3 has 13 amino acids. V was trimmed by 1 base and J by 4 bases, leaving 8 bases between them.